Below, one T cell receptor (beta chain) is given with its context. Its specificity is unknown. The data were obtained in a study of cytomegalovirus exposure and HLA in healthy donors. Study results and caveats: When presence/absence was analysed, sequencing depth was taken to be roughly uniform across donors. Using a false discovery rate of 0.05, a later analysis showed that approximately 16,000 TCR beta sequences were associated with HLA alleles. The only immune exposure information that was available was CMV serostatus.

In the PCR, 60 Vbeta and 13 Jbeta primers were used. Assay used: immunoSEQ multiplex PCR; TCRdb lists only in-frame clones, some missing. The profile shows 40,000 to 55,000 clones, 60% to 80% of them singletons. The receptor was isolated from a woman between 40 and 55 years old in good health and CMV-seropositive. The sample was PBMCs.

Written as DNA, the CDR3 is TGCGCCAGCAGCCTCGGACTGGACCGGGAGACCCAGTACTTC. This gives the protein CASSLGLDRETQYF. The gene calls are TRBV4-1 and TRBJ2-5; D possibly corresponds to TRBD2 (5 bases). Germline CDR1 reads MGHRA; CDR2 reads YSYEKL. The CDR3 spans 14 residues. Trimming removed 4 bases at V and 5 bases at J, with 14 bases between.